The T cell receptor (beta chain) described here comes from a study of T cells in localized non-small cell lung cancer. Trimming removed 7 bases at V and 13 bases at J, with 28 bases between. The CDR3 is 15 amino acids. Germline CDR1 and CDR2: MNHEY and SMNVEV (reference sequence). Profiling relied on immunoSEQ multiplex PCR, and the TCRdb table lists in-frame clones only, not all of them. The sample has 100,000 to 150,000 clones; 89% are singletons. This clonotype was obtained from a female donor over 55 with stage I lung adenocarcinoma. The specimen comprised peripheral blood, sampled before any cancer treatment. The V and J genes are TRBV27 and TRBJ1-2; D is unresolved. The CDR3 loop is CASTPVGRLSGRLTF. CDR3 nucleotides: TGTGCCAGCACCCCGGTCGGACGGCTTTCAGGACGGCTCACCTTC.